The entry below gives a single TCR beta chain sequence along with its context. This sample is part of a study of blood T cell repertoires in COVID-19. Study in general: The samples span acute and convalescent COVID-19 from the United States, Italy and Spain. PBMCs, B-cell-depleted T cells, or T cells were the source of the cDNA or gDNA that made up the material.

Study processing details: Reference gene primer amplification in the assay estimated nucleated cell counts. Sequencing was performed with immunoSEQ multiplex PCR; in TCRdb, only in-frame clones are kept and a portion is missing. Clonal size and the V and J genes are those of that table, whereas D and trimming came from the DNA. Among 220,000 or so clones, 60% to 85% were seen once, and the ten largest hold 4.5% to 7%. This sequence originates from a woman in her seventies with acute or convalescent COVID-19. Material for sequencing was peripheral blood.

CDR3 nucleotides: TGTGCCAGCAGCCCAAGGGGACAGGGTCCCTACGAGCAGTACTTC. This gives the protein CASSPRGQGPYEQYF. The chain recombines TRBV2 with TRBJ2-7; 9 bases line up with TRBD1. Germline CDR1 SNHLY, CDR2 FYNNEI. Trimming cost V 6 bases and J 2 bases; bases outside gene matches: 8. The length of the CDR3 is 15 residues.